These 10 T cell receptor beta chains were sequenced from one sample in a study of blood T cell repertoires in COVID-19. Only in-frame clones appear in the TCRdb table, and some are missing; sequencing was by immunoSEQ multiplex PCR. Of approximately 32,000 clones in the sample, just over 90% are singletons; the top ten hold 3.7%. Sequencing used peripheral blood. Receptor source: a man between 60 and 70 years old with acute or convalescent COVID-19.

The chain recombines TRBV27 with TRBJ1-5, with TRBD1 as a possible D gene (5 bases). This CDR3 is built from 14 residues. Germline CDR1 MNHEY, CDR2 SMNVEV (reference sequence). V lost 6 bases and J 5 bases, leaving 14 bases between the germline ends. The CDR3 here is CASSPGGSYQPQHF. For the CDR3, the DNA is TGTGCCAGCAGCCCGGGGGGGTCTTATCAGCCCCAGCATTTT.

V is TRBV2 and J is TRBJ1-5; possible D gene TRBD1, 6 bases. V was cut by 6 bases and J by 6 bases, with 15 bases left in between. This CDR3 is 14 amino acids long. The germline V gene has CDR1 SNHLY and CDR2 FYNNEI. CDR3 sequence reads: CASSEQGLSQPQHF. The CDR3, as DNA: TGTGCCAGCAGCGAACAGGGTCTTTCTCAGCCCCAGCATTTT.

The chain has TRBV10-3 and TRBJ2-1; TRBD2 aligns across 7 bases. Germline trimming cut 2 bases from V and 5 bases from J; bases unmatched to any gene: 9. This CDR3 has 16 amino acids. Germline V gives CDR1 ENHRY, CDR2 SYGVKD. CDR3 loop: CAISEPGLLFHNEQFF. In DNA, the CDR3 is TGTGCCATCAGTGAGCCGGGACTACTTTTCCACAATGAGCAGTTCTTC.

The chain recombines TRBV27 with TRBJ2-3, with D possibly TRBD1 on 5 matching bases. This CDR3 contains 14 residues. The V gene's germline CDR1 is MNHEY and CDR2 SMNVEV (reference sequence). V shed 2 bases and J shed 1 base, with 7 bases lying between them. The CDR3 DNA reads TGTGCCAGCAGTTTAGCCAGGGGCACAGATACGCAGTATTTT. Translated, it gives CASSLARGTDTQYF.

This chain connects TRBV12-5 to TRBJ2-4, with 7 positions matching TRBD1. Germline assignment: CDR1 LGHNT and CDR2 FRNRAP. The V and J ends lost 3 bases and 13 bases, in that order; junction bases with no gene match: 3. This CDR3 region has 11 residues. CDR3 coding DNA: TGTGCTAGTGGTTTTGGGGGACAGCAGTACTTC. It yields the protein CASGFGGQQYF.

This sequence joins TRBV7-3 and TRBJ2-3; the match to TRBD2 covers 7 bases. The CDR3 spans 14 residues. The J segment lost 5 bases and the V segment lost 5 bases, leaving 7 bases of the junction unmatched. Germline CDR1 is SGHTA and CDR2 is FQGTGA. Here the CDR3 reads CASSPGLDGDTQYF. The CDR3, as DNA: TGTGCCAGCAGCCCTGGACTAGATGGAGATACGCAGTATTTT.

The V gene is TRBV12-5, the J gene TRBJ2-7; 15 bases fit TRBD2. CDR1 and CDR2 (germline): LGHNT, FRNRAP. The V and J ends lost 4 bases and 6 bases, in that order; junction bases with no gene match: 4. CDR3 length: 15 residues. CDR3 sequence reads: CASGSPGLAGGEQYF. In DNA, the CDR3 is TGTGCTAGTGGTTCCCCGGGACTAGCGGGAGGCGAGCAGTACTTC.

The rearrangement links TRBV6-5 to TRBJ2-1; possibly TRBD2 for D (5 bases). Germline V gene data show CDR1 as MNHEY and CDR2 as SVGAGI. Between the trimmed V and J ends, which lost 0 bases and 2 bases, there was a span of 8 bases. CDR3 length: 15 residues. The CDR3 loop reads CASSYSDFTYNEQFF. The DNA of the CDR3 is TGTGCCAGCAGTTACTCGGACTTTACCTACAATGAGCAGTTCTTC.

J is TRBJ2-3 and V is TRBV7-8; possible D gene TRBD1, 6 bases. Trimming stripped 4 bases from V and 6 bases from J, with 20 bases between. There are 16 residues in the CDR3. Germline assignment: CDR1 SGHVS and CDR2 FQNEAQ. In DNA, the CDR3 is TGTGCCAGCAGCTCGACAGGCCGTTGGGCCTTGGATACGCAGTATTTT. It codes for CASSSTGRWALDTQYF.

The V call is TRBV7-2, the J call TRBJ1-5; 7 bases fit TRBD1. CDR1 and CDR2 (germline): SGHTA, FQGNSA. Trimming removed 4 bases from V and 7 bases from J; junction bases left unmatched: 10. The CDR3 loop spans 15 amino acids. CDR3 protein: CASSSDTGTEQPQHF. Here the CDR3 DNA reads TGTGCCAGCAGCTCGGATACCGGGACAGAGCAGCCCCAGCATTTT.